These 4 T cell receptor beta chains were sequenced from one sample in a study of read filtering for tumor transcriptome and immune sequencing. From roughly 0.4 ug of RNA, a library with molecular barcoded alpha/delta and beta/gamma adaptors was made. TCRdb re-analysed the reads in MiXCR, keeping a single row per CDR3 protein. The table has about 38,000 distinct CDR3 sequences, approximately 13% seen once. The sample consisted of a population of CD138-negative cells sorted from bone marrow. The receptors stem from a donor over 35 with multiple myeloma.

This clonotype is a singleton in its sample. This clone may be a read error of a much larger clone one base away. This CDR3 fails to terminate in the conserved phenylalanine or tryptophan, so it likely reflects a read error. The chain is built from TRBV7-3 and TRBJ1-1; D ambiguous. The CDR3 runs 11 residues. Germline V gene sequence: CDR1 SGHTA, CDR2 FQGTGA. V lost 2 bases and J lost 9, with 7 bases in between. CDR3 DNA: TGTGCCAGCAGCTTACCGATCCAAGCTTTCTTG. It is translated as CASSLPIQAFL.

This clonotype was found many times. The V gene is TRBV18, the J gene TRBJ2-1, with 14 nucleotides matching TRBD2. V was pared by 2 bases and J by 8 bases, with 2 bases of the junction left unmatched. Germline values: CDR1 KGHSH, CDR2 LQKENI. There are 15 residues in the CDR3. The CDR3 nucleotides read TGTGCCAGCTCACCAGGGACTAGCGGGAGCTATGAGCAGTTCTTC. Translation gives CASSPGTSGSYEQFF.

This clonotype was counted many times. This chain connects TRBV28 to TRBJ2-1; 7 nucleotides agree with TRBD1. Germline CDR1 reads MDHEN; CDR2 reads SYDVKM. This CDR3 region has 15 residues. V was pared by 2 bases and J by 4 bases, with 5 bases of the junction left unmatched. CDR3 in amino acids: CASSLVAGGYNEQFF. As DNA, the CDR3 is TGTGCCAGCAGTTTAGTGGCAGGGGGTTACAATGAGCAGTTCTTC.

On this clonotype: A much larger clone is a single base away; this may be a read error. The CDR3 nucleotides are TGCAGCGTTGAAGATTGGGCATGGTTACAGGGTGGATTTGATGCGCAGTATTTT. Protein: CSVEDWAWLQGGFDAQYF. The V call is TRBV29-1, the J call TRBJ2-3; D might be TRBD1 (6 bases). Trimming took off 0 bases at V and 10 bases at J, with 29 bases between the two ends. The CDR3 sequence is 18 residues long. Per the germline V gene, CDR1 is SQVTM and CDR2 is ANQGSEA.